There are a few counts of the clone carrying this T cell receptor (beta chain). The antigen is undetermined. The sample originates from a study of blood T cells in healthy people across ages. Overall study findings and caveats: Greater diversity and more naive CD4+ cells were seen in long-lived donors than in aged donors.

A second PCR of about 6 to 12 cycles used a sample-barcoded 5' primer and a J-beta primer mix. A single record per CDR3 protein comes from TCRdb applying MiXCR to the 5' RACE reads. The sample has about 650,000 distinct CDR3 sequences; approximately 30% are singletons. The J segment lost 4 bases and the V segment lost 8 bases, leaving 5 bases of the junction unmatched. This CDR3 has 13 residues. Germline V CDR1 and CDR2: LGHNA, YNFKEQ. Per-sample yields of isolated PBMCs were at least 7 million. This chain joins TRBV4-2 and TRBJ1-1; 9 bases line up with TRBD1. The sequence derives from a woman older than 75 in good health. The sample consisted of blood. This CDR3 reads CASGVDRGTEAFF. As DNA, the CDR3 is TGTGCCAGCGGGGTGGACAGGGGCACTGAAGCTTTCTTT.